This TCR beta chain is from a study of T cell repertoires in cytomegalovirus infection. One entry per CDR3 protein, called by TCRdb with MiXCR from the reads. Seen here are some 680,000 distinct CDR3 sequences, about a third observed once, and the top ten hold under 3%. The receptor was isolated from a human donor in good health (CMV status not recorded). Some clones in this sample may be carry-over from other donors' samples. Sample: PBMCs.

CDR3 nucleotide sequence: TGTGCCAGCAGTTTTCGGGGCAGGTTGACCCAGTACTTC. The encoded protein is CASSFRGRLTQYF. This sequence joins TRBV12-3 or TRBV12-4 and TRBJ2-5; D tentatively fits TRBD1 or TRBD2 (5 bases each). The CDR3 covers 13 residues. V lost 3 bases and J 7 bases, leaving 12 bases between the germline ends.